The 28 T cell receptor beta chains below all came from one sample that was sequenced in a study of technical replicates of blood from a few donors. The data were produced by immunoSEQ multiplex PCR, yet TCRdb's version contains in-frame clones alone and is incomplete. The sample contains 75,000 to 95,000 clones, 80% to 95% of which appear only once. Sequencing input: T cells isolated from PBMCs. These receptors originate from a human donor in good health.

J is TRBJ2-5 and V is TRBV7-9; 8 nucleotides align to TRBD1. From germline, CDR1 is SEHNR and CDR2 FQNEAQ (reference sequence). The ends lost 5 bases at V and 4 bases at J; junction bases unmatched: 3. This CDR3 is built from 13 residues. The DNA of the CDR3 is TGTGCCAGCAGCACCGACAGGGGAGAGACCCAGTACTTC. Translating it yields CASSTDRGETQYF.

The chain employs TRBV7-3 and TRBJ1-2; no firm D call. Trimming removed 2 bases from V and 13 bases from J, with 14 bases in between. CDR1 and CDR2 from the germline V gene are SGHTA and FQGTGA. CDR3 length: 12 amino acids. This CDR3 is CASSLPGGVSTF. CDR3 in DNA: TGTGCCAGCAGCTTACCGGGTGGAGTATCCACCTTC.

The chain combines TRBV2 with TRBJ2-7; TRBD2 matches at 9 bases. J was trimmed by 2 bases and V by 7 bases; bases with no gene match: 18. CDR1 is SNHLY, CDR2 FYNNEI, per germline. The CDR3 is 18 residues long. DNA of the CDR3: TGTGCCAGCACCGGAAAGCGGGAGGCCCTACCTTGGACCTACGAGCAGTACTTC. Its protein is CASTGKREALPWTYEQYF.

The CDR3 coding sequence is TGTGCCAGCAGACCCCTTGACCAGGGGTCCCACGAGCAGTACTTC. Protein sequence: CASRPLDQGSHEQYF. This chain links TRBV13 with TRBJ2-7; D may be TRBD1 (6 bases). The length of the CDR3 is 15 residues. Trimming took 6 bases from V and 5 from J, leaving 20 bases between them. The germline CDR1 and CDR2 sequences are PRHDT and FYEKMQ (reference sequence).

This sequence joins TRBV19 and TRBJ1-1; D may be TRBD1 (6 bases). Deletions cut 4 bases from V and 2 bases from J, with 11 bases between. This CDR3 is built from 14 residues. Per the germline V gene, CDR1 is LNHDA and CDR2 is SQIVND (reference sequence). The CDR3 coding sequence is TGTGCCAGTAGTACGTTGACAGGCAACACTGAAGCTTTCTTT. Amino acid sequence: CASSTLTGNTEAFF.

The V call is TRBV11-3, the J call TRBJ2-2; 8 bases align to TRBD2. From germline, CDR1 is SGHNT and CDR2 YENEEA. The CDR3 is 15 amino acids. Germline trimming cut 5 bases from V and 4 bases from J; bases unmatched to any gene: 6. The CDR3 nucleotides read TGTGCCAGCAGCCGGGGGGCGGGGGGCACCGGGGAGCTGTTTTTT. Translation: CASSRGAGGTGELFF.

The rearrangement joins TRBV5-6 to TRBJ1-2; 7 positions match TRBD1. The CDR3 is made up of 14 amino acids. Per the germline V gene, CDR1 is SGHDT and CDR2 is YYEEEE. V dropped 2 bases and J dropped 5; count of bases not matched to a gene: 6. The CDR3 protein is CASSLQGPLYGYTF. CDR3 coding DNA: TGTGCCAGCAGCTTACAGGGGCCACTATATGGCTACACCTTC.

The chain uses TRBV9 and TRBJ2-1; unclear D gene. Germline lookup yields CDR1 SGDLS and CDR2 YYNGEE. The CDR3 extends over 15 amino acids. Trimming took 0 bases from V and 0 from J, leaving 7 bases between them. The CDR3 DNA follows: TGTGCCAGCAGCGTAGATAGTAGCTCCTACAATGAGCAGTTCTTC. This codes for CASSVDSSSYNEQFF.

This sequence joins TRBV9 and TRBJ2-5, with 10 bases lining up with TRBD1. In germline, CDR1 is SGDLS, CDR2 YYNGEE. Unmatched junction bases numbered 9, after V lost 2 bases and J lost 2 bases. The CDR3 spans 17 residues. The CDR3 loop reads CASSVAIGTGDQETQYF. The DNA of the CDR3 is TGTGCCAGCAGCGTGGCAATTGGGACAGGGGATCAAGAGACCCAGTACTTC.

CDR3 sequence reads: CSVEAPNEKLFF. The DNA for the CDR3 is TGCAGCGTTGAGGCCCCGAATGAAAAACTGTTTTTT. The chain is built from TRBV29-1 and TRBJ1-4; D gene uncertain. CDR3 length: 12 amino acids. CDR1 SQVTM and CDR2 ANQGSEA come from the germline V gene. Trimming took off 3 bases at V and 5 bases at J, with 7 bases between the two ends.

This chain links TRBV19 with TRBJ1-1; 7 bases line up with TRBD1. The J segment lost 7 bases and the V segment lost 8 bases, leaving 10 bases of the junction unmatched. Germline V lookup: CDR1 LNHDA, CDR2 SQIVND (reference sequence). The CDR3 spans 13 residues. The CDR3 region is CASSIQGLGEAFF. The CDR3 bases are TGTGCCAGTTCAATACAGGGGCTAGGTGAAGCTTTCTTT.

The chain links TRBV5-4 to TRBJ1-4; 11 bases fit TRBD1. This CDR3 is built from 15 residues. Losses at the gene ends were 4 bases for V and 10 bases for J; bases not matched to a gene: 9. Germline V gene lookup returns CDR1 SGHNT and CDR2 YYREEE (reference sequence). The CDR3 region has the DNA TGTGCCAGCAGCCCGGGCGGACAGGGGGCGGGAAAACTGTTTTTT. This translates into CASSPGGQGAGKLFF.

The count of this clone is one. Germline and junction disagree at one end, which may indicate a read error. The chain recombines TRBV5-6 with TRBJ2-7; tentatively, D is TRBD2 (5 bases). Per the germline V gene, CDR1 is SGHDT and CDR2 is YYEEEE. This CDR3 has 12 amino acids. CDR3 sequence: CASNLGAIEQYF. Written as DNA, the CDR3 is TGTGCCAGCAACTTGGGAGCTATTGAGCAGTACTTC.

This clone was detected only a few times. The chain has TRBV4-1 and TRBJ2-5; no clear D gene. The CDR3 has 14 residues. Trimming left V 1 base short and J 5 bases short, with 11 bases between. Germline V gives CDR1 MGHRA, CDR2 YSYEKL. CDR3 nucleotides: TGCGCCAGCAGCCAAGCTATAGTATCGGAGACCCAGTACTTC. Translated: CASSQAIVSETQYF.

This chain uses TRBV4-1 with TRBJ2-7; no reliable D call. The CDR3 extends over 16 amino acids. Trimming left V 3 bases short and J 7 bases short, with 22 bases between. Germline V CDR1 and CDR2: MGHRA, YSYEKL. The CDR3 region is CASSQADLVTFGEQYF. CDR3 nucleotide sequence: TGCGCCAGCAGCCAGGCCGACTTGGTGACCTTTGGTGAGCAGTACTTC.

V is TRBV7-3 and J is TRBJ2-5; 9 bases are shared with TRBD2. The germline CDR1 and CDR2 sequences are SGHTA and FQGTGA. This CDR3 is built from 15 residues. V trimming: 2 bases; J trimming: 9 bases; junction bases outside the gene matches: 10. The CDR3 DNA reads as TGTGCCAGCAGCTTACGGGCTAGCGGGGTGGTGGCCCAGTACTTC. Its protein product is CASSLRASGVVAQYF. The full variable domain, completed using reference TRBV7-3 and TRBJ2-5, is GAGVSQTPSNKVTEKGKYVELRCDPISGHTALYWYRQSLGQGPEFLIYFQGTGAADDSGLPNDRFFAVRPEGSVSTLKIQRTERGDSAVYLCASSLRASGVVAQYFGPGTRLLVL.

The chain uses TRBV4-1 and TRBJ1-1; D not resolved. This CDR3 is built from 19 residues. Trimming pared 4 bases from V and 0 bases from J, leaving 24 bases between. CDR1 and CDR2 (germline): MGHRA, YSYEKL. CDR3 bases: TGCGCCAGCAGCCCCTCGATATCGGCGACTAAGAACTTGAACACTGAAGCTTTCTTT. It yields the protein CASSPSISATKNLNTEAFF.

The table lists this clone with a count of one. This rearrangement joins TRBV19 to TRBJ1-2; TRBD1 is a possible D gene (5 bases). Germline V gene data show CDR1 as LNHDA and CDR2 as SQIVND (reference sequence). Deletions cut 3 bases from V and 5 bases from J, with 13 bases between. The length of the CDR3 is 14 residues. The CDR3 DNA reads as TGTGCCAGTAGTATGGCGGGGGTCGGGTATGGCTACACCTTC. It translates to CASSMAGVGYGYTF.

The chain couples TRBV15 to TRBJ2-7, with 7 bases identical to TRBD1. Germline V gives CDR1 LNHNV, CDR2 YYDKDF (reference sequence). V shed 5 bases, J shed 0 bases, and the junction held 10 bases outside the gene matches. The CDR3 loop spans 16 amino acids. The DNA for the CDR3 is TGTGCCACCAGCGAGGATGACCGGGACAGCTCCTACGAGCAGTACTTC. Its translation: CATSEDDRDSSYEQYF.

The V and J genes are TRBV29-1 and TRBJ1-2; D unclear. The CDR3 runs 11 residues. Trimming shortened V by 7 bases and J by 8 bases, and 14 bases separated the two germline ends. Germline CDR1 and CDR2: SQVTM and ANQGSEA. In DNA, the CDR3 is TGCAGCGCCCCCTGGACGGGGGGCTACACCTTC. As protein: CSAPWTGGYTF.

V and J are TRBV2 and TRBJ2-2; the match to TRBD2 covers 9 bases. CDR1 and CDR2 (germline): SNHLY, FYNNEI. V lost 8 bases, J lost 3 bases, and 4 bases stayed unmatched. CDR3 length: 14 amino acids. The CDR3 region has the DNA TGTGCCAGCGAGCGGGAGGCCCACACCGGGGAGCTGTTTTTT. This encodes CASEREAHTGELFF. The full variable domain, in which reference TRBV2 and TRBJ2-2 provide the parts outside the CDR3, is EPEVTQTPSHQVTQMGQEVILRCVPISNHLYFYWYRQILGQKVEFLVSFYNNEISEKSEIFDDQFSVERPDGSNFTLKIRSTKLEDSAMYFCASEREAHTGELFFGEGSRLTVL.

The chain has TRBV6-6 and TRBJ1-4; TRBD1 matches at 7 bases. This CDR3 has 12 residues. V trimming: 8 bases; J trimming: 7 bases; junction bases outside the gene matches: 4. Germline V gene sequence: CDR1 MNHNY, CDR2 SVGAGI (reference sequence). CDR3 DNA sequence: TGTGCCAGCCGCCAGGGGGTTGAAAAACTGTTTTTT. Amino acid sequence: CASRQGVEKLFF.

The chain uses TRBV10-2 and TRBJ2-3, with D perhaps TRBD1 (5 bases). The length of the CDR3 is 13 residues. Between the trimmed V and J ends, which lost 9 bases and 6 bases, there was a span of 16 bases. Germline CDR1 and CDR2: WSHSY and SAAADI. The CDR3 nucleotides are TGCGCCAGGACTGCTCGCAGGGTTGATACGCAGTATTTT. Its protein product is CARTARRVDTQYF.

The rearrangement joins TRBV29-1 to TRBJ1-4; 9 nucleotides agree with TRBD1. The CDR3 spans 17 residues. The ends lost 6 bases at V and 0 bases at J; junction bases unmatched: 11. CDR1 and CDR2 from the germline V gene are SQVTM and ANQGSEA. The CDR3: CSVGGQGLFATNEKLFF. CDR3 DNA sequence: TGCAGCGTCGGTGGACAGGGGCTATTTGCAACTAATGAAAAACTGTTTTTT.

This chain connects TRBV7-8 to TRBJ1-1, with D unclear. V lost 5 bases and J 0 bases, leaving 13 bases between the germline ends. The germline CDR1 and CDR2 sequences are SGHVS and FQNEAQ. The CDR3 is 15 residues long. In DNA, the CDR3 is TGTGCCAGCAGCGCAAGAGTGAGTCTGAACACTGAAGCTTTCTTT. This sequence encodes CASSARVSLNTEAFF.

This rearrangement joins TRBV19 to TRBJ2-7; 8 nucleotides align to TRBD1. Per germline, CDR1 LNHDA and CDR2 SQIVND (reference sequence). CDR3 length equals 13 residues. The junction had 1 base not matched to a gene; V was cut back by 6 bases and J by 0 bases. The CDR3 reads CASSRGHSYEQYF. The DNA of the CDR3 is TGTGCCAGTAGCAGGGGGCACTCCTACGAGCAGTACTTC. The whole variable domain, filled in from reference TRBV19 and TRBJ2-7, reads DGGITQSPKYLFRKEGQNVTLSCEQNLNHDAMYWYRQDPGQGLRLIYYSQIVNDFQKGDIAEGYSVSREKKESFPLTVTSAQKNPTAFYLCASSRGHSYEQYFGPGTRLTVT.

The V and J genes are TRBV6-1 and TRBJ2-7, with 7 bases matching TRBD2. Germline values: CDR1 MNHNS, CDR2 SASEGT. The CDR3 has 15 residues. Trimming at V came to 1 base and at J to 6 bases, leaving 9 bases not matched to a gene. The CDR3 loop is CASSEVGGTPSEQYF. CDR3 sequence (DNA): TGTGCCAGCAGTGAAGTGGGAGGGACTCCCTCCGAGCAGTACTTC.

This sequence joins TRBV4-2 and TRBJ2-3; 8 bases fit TRBD2. Germline trimming cut 11 bases from V and 0 bases from J; bases unmatched to any gene: 10. Looked up from germline, CDR1 is LGHNA and CDR2 is YNFKEQ. The CDR3 sequence is 15 residues long. DNA of the CDR3: TGTGCCTCGGTCGCGGGGGGATCTAGCACAGATACGCAGTATTTT. This translates into CASVAGGSSTDTQYF.